The clone carrying this TCR beta chain was picked up a small number of times. The CDR3 length is 16 residues. From germline, CDR1 is SGDLS and CDR2 YYNGEE. The junction had 10 bases not matched to a gene; V was cut back by 3 bases and J by 4 bases. Some clones are missing from TCRdb's copy, which holds only in-frame ones; the method was immunoSEQ multiplex PCR. This sample has more than 15,000 clones, with about 67% found just once. Described treatment: randomized to nivolumab then ipilimumab (arm A) or the reverse (arm B). DNA-damaging chemotherapy had not been given to any patient beforehand. The data derive from a study of sequential checkpoint blockade in melanoma.

The gene calls are TRBV9 and TRBJ2-1; 7 nucleotides line up with TRBD2. The clonotype originates from a human donor with melanoma. Sequencing was performed on CD8+ T cells sorted from blood (inferred from file names), taken from a patient given nivolumab and ipilimumab in sequence. The CDR3 bases are TGTGCCAGCAGCGGGGAGGGACGGAAAATTTACAATGAGCAGTTCTTC. As protein: CASSGEGRKIYNEQFF.